This T cell receptor beta chain originates from a study of blood T cell repertoires in COVID-19. Looking at the study overall: Italy, Spain and the United States were the sources of the convalescent and acute COVID-19 samples. T cells, B-cell-depleted T cells, or PBMCs provided the cDNA or gDNA that served as material.

The germline gives CDR1 MNHEY, CDR2 SMNVEV (reference sequence). The CDR3 totals 21 residues. V lost 4 bases and J lost 0; bases outside the gene matches: 19. How the authors handled the data: Reference gene primers were amplified, and this amplification served to estimate nucleated cell counts. The method was immunoSEQ multiplex PCR; TCRdb's version includes in-frame clones alone and lacks a portion of them. V and J calls plus clone size are reproduced from that table; the DNA served to infer D and trimming. Among over 50,000 clones listed, roughly four fifths were seen once. Sequencing was done on a sample of peripheral blood. The rearrangement uses TRBV27 and TRBJ1-5; 9 bases are shared with TRBD1. The receptor's source is a woman in her 50s with active or convalescent COVID-19. CDR3 nucleotide sequence: TGTGCCAGCAGTTCGACGGACAGGGGAGAAGTTTTGGGAAATAGCAATCAGCCCCAGCATTTT. Translating it yields CASSSTDRGEVLGNSNQPQHF.